This T cell receptor (beta chain) derives from a study of T cells in Graves' hyperthyroidism and ophthalmopathy (dated by TCRdb to 2018 to 2020). Broadly, across the study: Peripheral blood samples were taken at the time of initial diagnosis, prior to any treatment. TCR V-J signatures able to tell the groups apart were searched for in a discovery cohort of 95 or so patients, of whom around 42 had Graves' ophthalmopathy and around 57 had stable Graves' hyperthyroidism. Prospective prediction of ophthalmopathy was tested in an independent validation cohort consisting of under 20 hyperthyroidism patients and around 16 patients who later progressed to ophthalmopathy. The approximately 100 discovery patients were randomly divided into training and test sets at a 7:3 ratio. Thyroid tissue and blood T-cell repertoires from roughly 6 Graves' hyperthyroidism patients were also compared in the study. After blood sampling, hyperthyroidism patients were treated with methimazole at a starting dose of 30 mg daily, and ophthalmopathy patients were treated with high-dose intravenous methylprednisolone. The paper reports TCR Vbeta CDR3 sequencing of roughly 140 peripheral blood samples: over 40 ophthalmopathy, about 75 hyperthyroidism and roughly 17 progressor patients. Study-level results and caveats: In cross-validation, a model built on a 13 V-J signature told ophthalmopathy apart from stable hyperthyroidism with about 90% sensitivity and roughly 81% specificity, and in testing the same model reached 80%/75%. No statistical method was used to set the sample size in advance, and investigators knew the group allocation. During validation, the model predicted progression to ophthalmopathy a median of approximately 6 months ahead of onset, with more than 60% sensitivity and almost 75% specificity. Most expanded thyroid clonotypes (frequency above 0.001) were also found in blood, which suggests that blood repertoires may mirror thyroid immune responses.

Comments on this clonotype: Its recognized antigen is unknown. The record has no base qualities; no much larger clone is one base away.

The V end gives up 8 bases and the J end 2 bases, leaving 8 bases in the junction not matched to a gene. Taken from cysteine to phenylalanine, the CDR3 has 15 residues. Only CDR3 DNA remains: 45 bases, in frame from the first base. CDR1 MGHDK and CDR2 SYGVNS were looked up in the germline V gene. Stable Graves' hyperthyroidism was defined as the absence of progression to ophthalmopathy over 18 months of follow-up. The hyperthyroidism patients were between 18 and 65 years old and newly diagnosed, with a disease duration of less than 2 months. Any patient with an uncontrolled infection, another autoimmune disease, pregnancy or lactation was excluded. Clinical symptoms, serum thyroxine and TRAb, thyroid ultrasound, and orbital computed tomography formed the basis for the diagnoses. PBMCs were separated from 8 to 10 ml of fresh peripheral blood using Ficoll-Paque density gradient centrifugation. Trizol reagent was used to extract total RNA, and RNA quality was then checked on an Agilent 2100 Bioanalyzer.

The TCR beta CDR3 regions were amplified from RNA transcripts. The first round of RT-PCR for the TCR CDR3 was performed with the HTBI primer set and the Qiagen OneStep RT-PCR kit. Libraries were constructed in a second round of multiplex PCR, after which size selection and purification were performed. Libraries were sequenced paired-end with 100 bp reads on an Illumina HiSeq2000. The source study handled its data this way. SOAPnuke was used to process the raw data, throwing out any read that contained adapters or uncalled bases, had a mean Phred below 15, or lacked an exact constant-primer or identifier match. High-quality paired reads were merged with COPE v1.2.5, and unique nucleotide sequences were defined as clonotypes. MiTCR v1.1 was used to align clonotypes to the IMGT TRBV, TRBD and TRBJ reference segments. Analysis was restricted to V-J combinations with a frequency above 0.0001, which covered roughly 99% of repertoires. A TCS score was defined as the ratio of F50 (clonal expansion) to E x V (chaos), with BLOSUM62-based TCRdist applied between CDR3 peptides within each V-J. Welch's t-statistics and random forest reduced approximately 520 V-J features to 10 to 15, which were used in a naive Bayes classifier (R e1071). The similarity between thyroid and blood repertoires was quantified using the Morisita-Horn index. The public reads were reanalyzed by TCRdb: fastp trimming at Q25, MiXCR alignment, in-frame beta chains only. When rows share a CDR3 protein, they turn into one entry using the most common DNA and genes. It is TCRdb's table, rather than the study itself, that gives the V and J calls and clone size. This sample comprises approximately 870,000 distinct CDR3 sequences, 35% to 45% of them detected only once. In total, the top ten clones hold 8.9% of the sample.

The chain is encoded by TRBV25-1 joined to TRBJ2-2; TRBD2 lines up with 7 middle nucleotides. Sequencing was carried out using blood. The source is a man between 18 and 35 years old with Graves' hyperthyroidism. CDR3 region: CASAQASGNTGELFF. The bases are TGTGCCAGCGCGCAGGCTAGCGGAAACACCGGGGAGCTGTTTTTT.